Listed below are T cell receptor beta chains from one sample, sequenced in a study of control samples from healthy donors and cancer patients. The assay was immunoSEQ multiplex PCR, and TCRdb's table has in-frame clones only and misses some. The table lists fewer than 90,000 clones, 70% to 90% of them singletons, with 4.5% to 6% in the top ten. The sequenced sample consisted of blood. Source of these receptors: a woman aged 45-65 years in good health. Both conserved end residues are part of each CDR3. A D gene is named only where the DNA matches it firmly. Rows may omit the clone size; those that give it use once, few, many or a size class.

TGTGCCAGCAGAGCTAGCGGGGTGAGCACAGATACGCAGTATTTT CASRASGVSTDTQYF TRBJ2-3 TRBD2 TRBV27 -
TGTGCCAGCAGTGAGCGCACAGGGTCTAACTATGGCTACACCTTC CASSERTGSNYGYTF TRBJ1-2 - TRBV2 few
TGCGCCAGCAGCTTAGCGGATCCGGCCAATGAGCAGTTCTTC CASSLADPANEQFF TRBJ2-1 - TRBV5-1 -
TGTGCCAGCAGCCCCTTGGACAGGGCATCCTCCTACGAGCAGTACTTC CASSPLDRASSYEQYF TRBJ2-7 TRBD1 TRBV4-2 -
TGCGCCAGCAGCCGCATAACCCGGGACAGGGGTAGGTACGAGCAGTACTTC CASSRITRDRGRYEQYF TRBJ2-7 TRBD1 TRBV4-1 -
TGCGCCAGCAGCCAAGGCGTCCAGGTTTCATATAATCAGCCCCAGCATTTT CASSQGVQVSYNQPQHF TRBJ1-5 - TRBV4-1 -
TGTGCCAGCGGACCTCAGGGGCAGGATCAGCCCCAGCATTTT CASGPQGQDQPQHF TRBJ1-5 - TRBV27 few
TGTGCCAGCAGATCTGACAGGGTCGGGGGCTACACCTTC CASRSDRVGGYTF TRBJ1-2 TRBD1 TRBV12-3/TRBV12-4 -
TGTGCCAGCAGGGGGGGTCCCGGGGAGCTGTTTTTT CASRGGPGELFF TRBJ2-2 - TRBV12-3/TRBV12-4 -
TGTGCCAGCAGCGACACCGGGGAGCTGTTTTTT CASSDTGELFF TRBJ2-2 - TRBV14 -
TGTGCAAGTCGCTTTCAATTCGAGAGCTCCTACAATGAGCAGTTCTTC CASRFQFESSYNEQFF TRBJ2-1 - TRBV12-2 -
TGTGCCAGCATCGAAAGCGGCGCTAGCAGTAAGATCGAGCAGTACTTC CASIESGASSKIEQYF TRBJ2-7 - TRBV6-6 -
TGTGCCAGCAGCATACGACAGAACACAGATACGCAGTATTTT CASSIRQNTDTQYF TRBJ2-3 - TRBV9 -
TGTGCCAGCCGGAGGACTAACCAAGAGACCCAGTACTTC CASRRTNQETQYF TRBJ2-5 - TRBV3-1/TRBV3-2 once
TGTGCCAGCAGCGAAATCCTTCAGGGGGAAGCGCCCCAGCATTTT CASSEILQGEAPQHF TRBJ1-5 TRBD1 TRBV5-8 -
TGTGCCAGCAGTTTAGACAGGGGGAGTGAGCAGTTCTTC CASSLDRGSEQFF TRBJ2-1 TRBD1 TRBV27 -
TGCGCCAGCAGCTGGACCGACAGGGAAGGCTACACCTTC CASSWTDREGYTF TRBJ1-2 TRBD1 TRBV5-1 -
TGTGCCAGCAGTGACCAGGGGACAGCAAAAACCTACGAGCAGTACTTC CASSDQGTAKTYEQYF TRBJ2-7 TRBD1 TRBV6-1 -
TGTGCCAGCAAACACCGGACGGGTTCCCTCAAATCCCTCCACTTT CASKHRTGSLKSLHF TRBJ1-6 - TRBV28 -
TGTGCCAGCAGCTTAGGGCTAGCGGGGTACGAGCAGTACTTC CASSLGLAGYEQYF TRBJ2-7 TRBD2 TRBV7-2 -
TGCAGCTACACTTACAGGGGGGGTGGCTACACCTTC CSYTYRGGGYTF TRBJ1-2 TRBD1 TRBV29-1 few
TGTGCCAGCTTAGGGGGGGTAGGGGCGACCGGGGAGCTGTTTTTT CASLGGVGATGELFF TRBJ2-2 - TRBV2 -
TGTGCCAGCAGCCAAGGTGGAACAAGAAACACCATATATTTT CASSQGGTRNTIYF TRBJ1-3 - TRBV14 -
TGTGCCAGTAATAGCGGGGGGAATTACGAGCAGTACTTC CASNSGGNYEQYF TRBJ2-7 TRBD2 TRBV2 once
TGTGCCAGCAGCTTTTCAGGGGAAAAACTGTTTTTT CASSFSGEKLFF TRBJ1-4 - TRBV11-2 -
TGCGCCAGGGGGACGACATTCAGGCAGCCCCAGCATTTT CARGTTFRQPQHF TRBJ1-5 - TRBV10-1 few
TGTGCCAGCAGCGTAGAGGCAGGTTCATTTCCAGTGATGGGCACAGATACGCAGTATTTT CASSVEAGSFPVMGTDTQYF TRBJ2-3 - TRBV9 -
TGTGCCAGCAGCTTGGGGGGGCGGACGCAGTATTTT CASSLGGRTQYF TRBJ2-3 - TRBV11-3 -
TGTGCCAGCAGCTTGGAAGGGGCAGGGGCTGCGGGAGATACGCAGTATTTT CASSLEGAGAAGDTQYF TRBJ2-3 - TRBV5-6 -
TGTGCCAGTAGTAGTCAGGGCAATGAAAAACTGTTTTTT CASSSQGNEKLFF TRBJ1-4 - TRBV19 -
TGTGCCAGCAGTCCACTTCCCACAGATACGCAGTATTTT CASSPLPTDTQYF TRBJ2-3 - TRBV28 -
TGTGCCAGCAAGCTCGGGACAGGAGGGGAAAAACTGTTTTTT CASKLGTGGEKLFF TRBJ1-4 TRBD1 TRBV19 -